These T cell receptor beta chains were read from a single sample in a study of breast tumors, draining lymph nodes, adjacent tissues. TCRdb re-called the multiplex PCR reads through MiXCR, storing one row per CDR3 protein. The repertoire holds roughly 260,000 distinct CDR3 sequences, with 30% to 35% as singletons. Sequenced material: axillary lymph node tissue. The receptors here all came from a female donor with breast cancer. Some clones in this sample may be carry-over from other donors' samples. The CDR3 runs from the conserved cysteine through the conserved F or W. D genes are given only for firm matches. Clone sizes are given selectively: once, few, many, or a class where the clone is expanded.

>NA|TRBJ2-1|TRBV28|NA
CASSLTATYNEQFF
TGTGCCAGCAGTTTAACGGCTACCTACAATGAGCAGTTCTTC
>NA|TRBJ1-1|TRBV19|NA
CASSISWDTEAFF
TGTGCCAGTAGTATTTCCTGGGACACTGAAGCTTTCTTT
>TRBD2|TRBJ2-5|TRBV20-1|many
CSAREPSGSGETQYF
TGCAGTGCTAGAGAACCTAGCGGGAGTGGAGAGACCCAGTACTTC
>NA|TRBJ2-1|TRBV25-1|many
CASSDRWVPGNEQFF
TGTGCCAGCAGTGATAGGTGGGTGCCGGGCAATGAGCAGTTCTTC
>NA|TRBJ2-1|TRBV5-4|NA
CASSLAGDSNNEQFF
TGTGCCAGCAGCTTGGCGGGAGACTCCAACAATGAGCAGTTCTTC
>NA|TRBJ1-1|TRBV20-1|NA
CSARWVRTEAFF
TGCAGTGCTAGATGGGTTAGGACTGAAGCTTTCTTT
>TRBD2|TRBJ2-1|TRBV20-1|NA
CSALRRGLAGSTKQFF
TGCAGTGCCCTACGCCGAGGGCTAGCGGGATCTACTAAGCAGTTCTTC
>TRBD1|TRBJ1-1|TRBV12-3/TRBV12-4|NA
CAVQGRLMNTEAFF
TGTGCCGTACAGGGGCGGCTGATGAACACTGAAGCTTTCTTT
>TRBD2|TRBJ2-7|TRBV2|many
CASSGLAGVEQYF
TGTGCCAGCAGTGGACTAGCGGGAGTTGAGCAGTACTTC
>NA|TRBJ1-3|TRBV19|NA
CACTNTVSTIYF
TGTGCCTGTACTAATACGGTAAGCACCATATATTTT
>TRBD2|TRBJ2-1|TRBV6-1|NA
CASSDSGSYNEQFF
TGTGCCAGCAGTGATAGCGGGAGTTACAATGAGCAGTTCTTC
>NA|TRBJ2-3|TRBV4-1|many
CASSHAGRERSNTQYF
TGCGCCAGCAGCCACGCTGGGCGGGAAAGGTCAAATACGCAGTATTTT
>NA|TRBJ1-1|TRBV5-1|NA
CASRGLLNTEAFF
TGCGCCAGCAGGGGCCTACTGAACACTGAAGCTTTCTTT
>TRBD1|TRBJ1-1|TRBV5-1|NA
CASSLGDRRPNTEAFF
TGCGCCAGCAGCTTGGGGGACAGGCGCCCGAACACTGAAGCTTTCTTT
>NA|TRBJ2-2|TRBV10-1|NA
CASSVMASWPGELFF
TGCGCCAGCAGTGTGATGGCTAGTTGGCCTGGGGAGCTGTTTTTT
>TRBD1|TRBJ2-5|TRBV24-1|many
CATSDLGTGFQETQYF
TGTGCCACCAGTGATTTGGGGACAGGGTTCCAAGAGACCCAGTACTTC
>NA|TRBJ2-5|TRBV25-1|NA
CASSQGILRAQETQYF
TGTGCCAGCAGTCAGGGGATACTCCGAGCACAAGAGACCCAGTACTTC
>NA|TRBJ2-7|TRBV20-1|many
CSARDPKSTYEQYF
TGCAGTGCTAGAGACCCCAAGAGTACCTACGAGCAGTACTTC
>NA|TRBJ2-1|TRBV7-2|many
CASSLGDNEQFF
TGTGCCAGCAGCTTAGGTGACAATGAGCAGTTCTTC
>TRBD2|TRBJ2-5|TRBV15|many
CATSRGETAGEETQYF
TGTGCCACCAGCAGAGGGGAAACAGCGGGAGAGGAGACCCAGTACTTC
>NA|TRBJ1-5|TRBV7-8|many
CASSPTPGGEPQHF
TGTGCCAGCAGCCCTACTCCCGGAGGGGAGCCCCAGCATTTT
>TRBD1|TRBJ2-5|TRBV7-9|NA
CTSSLKDRAPETQYF
TGTACCAGCAGCTTAAAAGACAGGGCGCCGGAGACCCAGTACTTC
>NA|TRBJ2-7|TRBV28|few
CASSPSTGSYEQYF
TGTGCCAGCAGTCCCTCTACCGGGAGCTACGAGCAGTACTTC
>NA|TRBJ2-1|TRBV20-1|NA
CSALGAVPHTEQFF
TGCAGTGCTCTAGGAGCGGTCCCCCACACTGAGCAGTTTTTC
>NA|TRBJ2-7|TRBV6-5|many
CASSYGGQYF
TGTGCCAGCAGTTACGGCGGGCAGTACTTC
>NA|TRBJ1-1|TRBV7-9|NA
CASSFERNTEAFF
TGTGCCAGCAGCTTTGAGAGGAACACTGAAGCTTTCTTT
>NA|TRBJ2-2|TRBV24-1|NA
CASSETANTGELFF
TGTGCCAGCAGTGAAACAGCTAACACCGGGGAGCTGTTTTTT
>NA|TRBJ2-5|TRBV11-2|many
CASSLGRKETQYF
TGTGCCAGCAGCTTAGGGCGGAAAGAGACCCAGTACTTC
>TRBD2|TRBJ2-5|TRBV6-6|NA
CASSPLAGQGTQYF
TGTGCCAGCAGTCCACTAGCGGGACAAGGGACCCAGTACTTC
>TRBD2|TRBJ2-3|TRBV6-1|few
CASSALTSGSVRTDTQYF
TGTGCCAGCAGTGCCCTTACTAGCGGGAGTGTTCGCACAGATACGCAGTATTTT
>NA|TRBJ2-4|TRBV11-1|NA
CASTGRSKNIQYF
TGTGCCAGCACGGGACGTTCCAAAAACATTCAGTACTTC
>TRBD2|TRBJ2-3|TRBV4-1|many
CASSQGGLAASTDTQYF
TGCGCCAGCAGCCAAGGAGGACTAGCGGCTAGCACAGATACGCAGTATTTT
>NA|TRBJ1-2|TRBV20-1|many
CSARPPGPHGYTF
TGCAGTGCTAGACCTCCTGGGCCTCATGGCTACACCTTC
>TRBD2|TRBJ2-4|TRBV7-9|NA
CASSRTGTSGKNIQYF
TGTGCCAGCAGCAGAACCGGGACTAGCGGAAAAAACATTCAGTACTTC
>NA|TRBJ2-2|TRBV10-3|NA
CAISESRWSQTGELFF
TGTGCCATCAGTGAGTCGCGGTGGTCACAAACCGGGGAGCTGTTTTTT
>NA|TRBJ1-6|TRBV7-2|many
CASSLVGAGNSPLHF
TGTGCCAGCAGCTTAGTGGGGGCCGGAAATTCACCCCTCCACTTT
>NA|TRBJ2-3|TRBV5-8|many
CASSFGTTSTDTQYF
TGTGCCAGCAGCTTCGGGACAACTAGCACAGATACGCAGTATTTT
>NA|TRBJ2-2|TRBV19|many
CASSITNRVTGELFF
TGTGCCAGTAGTATTACTAACCGAGTCACCGGGGAGCTGTTTTTT
>TRBD1|TRBJ1-6|TRBV7-3|NA
CASGSGTGGSPLHF
TGTGCCAGCGGCTCCGGGACAGGGGGCTCACCCCTCCACTTT
>TRBD2|TRBJ2-1|TRBV5-1|many
CASSWREWRDEQFF
TGCGCCAGCAGCTGGCGGGAGTGGAGGGATGAGCAGTTCTTC
>TRBD2|TRBJ2-1|TRBV11-3|many
CASSLVGGTGDEQFF
TGTGCCAGCAGCTTAGTCGGGGGGACGGGCGATGAGCAGTTCTTC
>NA|TRBJ2-2|TRBV6-1|many
CASSELWGELFF
TGTGCCAGCAGTGAATTATGGGGGGAGCTGTTTTTT
>NA|TRBJ1-2|TRBV6-6|NA
CASSCPGPRYCGYTF
TGTGCCAGCAGTTGCCCCGGTCCCAGGTATTGTGGCTACACCTTC
>TRBD2|TRBJ2-3|TRBV7-2|NA
CASSLSGRWGQYF
TGTGCCAGCAGCTTAAGCGGGAGATGGGGGCAGTATTTT
>NA|TRBJ2-7|TRBV7-8|many
CASSLESTSRSYEQYF
TGTGCCAGCAGCTTAGAAAGCACTAGCCGCTCCTACGAGCAGTACTTC